A single sample is the source of the 19 T cell receptor beta chains below, sequenced in a study of persistence of HIV-infected CD4 T cells. This was the immunoSEQ version 4 assay in survey mode. Sequenced by immunoSEQ multiplex PCR; TCRdb stores in-frame clones only, minus some. The sample consists of 35,000 to 50,000 clones, about 89% of them appearing once. This nonspecific control used anti-CD3/anti-CD28 bead stimulation of CD4+ T cells. CD4+ T cells upregulating both CD40 ligand and CD69 were sorted as responding cells. Their specific antigens are unknown. This material consisted of CD4+ T cells sorted from PBMCs after approximately 19-hour stimulation, taken from a patient who received antiretroviral therapy. These receptors originate from an adult man with HIV who was CMV-seropositive.

The gene calls are TRBV2 and TRBJ1-6, with D hard to call. Germline CDR1 reads SNHLY; CDR2 reads FYNNEI. The CDR3 sequence is 10 residues long. Between the trimmed V and J ends, which lost 2 bases and 10 bases, there was a span of 0 bases. The CDR3 is CASSESPLHF. CDR3 sequence (DNA): TGTGCCAGCAGTGAATCACCCCTCCACTTT.

The rearrangement uses TRBV19 and TRBJ2-7; D assignment may be TRBD1 or TRBD2 (5 bases each). CDR1 LNHDA and CDR2 SQIVND come from the germline V gene (reference sequence). The CDR3 loop spans 17 amino acids. Trimming removed 4 bases at V and 0 bases at J, with 19 bases between. In nucleotides, the CDR3 is TGTGCCAGTAGTACTTTCCACGGGGACGGGGACTCCTACGAGCAGTACTTC. This gives the protein CASSTFHGDGDSYEQYF. The full variable domain, with the rest looked up from reference TRBV19 and TRBJ2-7, is DGGITQSPKYLFRKEGQNVTLSCEQNLNHDAMYWYRQDPGQGLRLIYYSQIVNDFQKGDIAEGYSVSREKKESFPLTVTSAQKNPTAFYLCASSTFHGDGDSYEQYFGPGTRLTVT.

The chain combines TRBV5-8 with TRBJ2-6; 8 positions match TRBD1. The CDR3 is made up of 18 amino acids. Germline-derived CDR1 and CDR2 are SGHTS and YDEGEE. With 2 bases clipped from V and 3 bases from J, the junction kept 10 bases outside the gene matches. The CDR3 loop reads CASSLGRGRTGGANVLTF. The CDR3 region has the DNA TGTGCCAGCAGCTTAGGCAGGGGGCGCACCGGTGGGGCCAACGTCCTGACTTTC.

The J gene is TRBJ1-4, the V gene TRBV3-1 (or the pseudogene TRBV3-2); possible D gene TRBD1, 6 bases. The germline V gene has CDR1 LGHDT and CDR2 YNNKEL (reference sequence). The CDR3 totals 15 residues. V lost 4 bases and J 7 bases, leaving 16 bases between the germline ends. CDR3: CASSLTGTKGEKLFF. The CDR3 DNA is TGTGCCAGCAGCCTCACCGGGACAAAGGGTGAAAAACTGTTTTTT.

The genes are TRBV9 and TRBJ1-2; D perhaps matches TRBD1 (5 bases). Germline V gene data show CDR1 as SGDLS and CDR2 as YYNGEE. CDR3 length: 15 residues. V gave up 2 bases and J gave up 0 bases, with 11 bases separating them. CDR3 nucleotides: TGTGCCAGCAGCGTTGACAGTGGGCCTAACTATGGCTACACCTTC. This encodes CASSVDSGPNYGYTF. The full variable domain, with the rest looked up from reference TRBV9 and TRBJ1-2, is DSGVTQTPKHLITATGQRVTLRCSPRSGDLSVYWYQQSLDQGLQFLIQYYNGEERAKGNILERFSAQQFPDLHSELNLSSLELGDSALYFCASSVDSGPNYGYTFGSGTRLTVV.

The chain couples TRBV5-1 to TRBJ2-1; no clear D. Germline CDR1 SGHRS, CDR2 YFSETQ. With 4 bases removed from V and 7 bases from J, the gap between germline ends came to 15 bases. The CDR3 has 14 residues. Here the CDR3 reads CASSARTGLNEQFF. In DNA, the CDR3 is TGCGCCAGCAGCGCCAGGACCGGGCTGAATGAGCAGTTCTTC.

The rearrangement uses TRBV18 and TRBJ2-3, with 9 bases fitting TRBD2. V shed 3 bases and J 4 bases; nucleotides not matched to a gene: 8. The CDR3 extends over 16 amino acids. Germline CDR1 is KGHSH and CDR2 is LQKENI. DNA of the CDR3: TGTGCCAGCTCACCTTCAGGCGGGGGGGCCTCAGATACGCAGTATTTT. It is translated as CASSPSGGGASDTQYF.

This rearrangement joins TRBV19 to TRBJ1-1; 7 bases align to TRBD1. Germline CDR1 and CDR2: LNHDA and SQIVND (reference sequence). With V trimmed by 4 bases and J by 4 bases, 6 bases remained unmatched. The CDR3 is made up of 14 amino acids. For the CDR3, the DNA is TGTGCCAGTAGTACACAGGGGTTCGGCACTGAAGCTTTCTTT. Its translation is CASSTQGFGTEAFF.

The chain couples TRBV28 to TRBJ2-1; possibly TRBD1 or TRBD2 for D (5 bases each). Trimming cost V 8 bases and J 0 bases, with 11 bases left between them. The CDR3 consists of 14 residues. Per germline, CDR1 MDHEN and CDR2 SYDVKM. The CDR3 loop reads CASGGGHSYNEQFF. CDR3 in DNA: TGTGCCAGCGGGGGTGGTCACTCCTACAATGAGCAGTTCTTC. The whole variable domain, filled in from reference TRBV28 and TRBJ2-1, reads DVKVTQSSRYLVKRTGEKVFLECVQDMDHENMFWYRQDPGLGLRLIYFSYDVKMKEKGDIPEGYSVSREKKERFSLILESASTNQTSMYLCASGGGHSYNEQFFGPGTRLTVL.

The chain is built from TRBV6-5 and TRBJ1-3; no clear D. This CDR3 contains 13 residues. The germline gives CDR1 MNHEY, CDR2 SVGAGI. Trimming took 5 bases from V and 2 from J, leaving 7 bases between them. CDR3: CASSPQAGNTIYF. The CDR3 bases are TGTGCCAGCAGTCCCCAAGCTGGAAACACCATATATTTT.

The chain has TRBV10-3 and TRBJ1-3; D gene uncertain. The CDR3 length is 16 residues. Germline V gives CDR1 ENHRY, CDR2 SYGVKD. Trimming cost V 0 bases and J 0 bases, with 9 bases left between them. CDR3: CAISESIYPSGNTIYF. The CDR3 DNA reads TGTGCCATCAGTGAGTCGATATATCCCTCTGGAAACACCATATATTTT.

This clone was seen a handful of times. J is TRBJ1-5 and V is TRBV7-9, with D possibly matching TRBD1 (5 bases). The CDR3 is made up of 14 amino acids. Deletions cut 0 bases from V and 2 bases from J, with 5 bases between. Per germline, CDR1 SEHNR and CDR2 FQNEAQ (reference sequence). The CDR3 here is CASSLAGGNQPQHF. The CDR3 coding sequence is TGTGCCAGCAGCTTAGCAGGGGGCAATCAGCCCCAGCATTTT.

The J gene is TRBJ2-1, the V gene TRBV7-3; TRBD1 matches 9 bases. This CDR3 is built from 18 residues. Germline CDR1 and CDR2: SGHTA and FQGTGA. After removal of 0 bases from V and 10 bases from J, the junction contained 16 bases not matched to a gene. Here the CDR3 reads CASSLTGLKVQGAQEQFF. The CDR3 coding sequence is TGTGCCAGCAGCTTAACAGGCCTTAAGGTACAGGGGGCTCAGGAGCAGTTCTTC. Filled out from reference TRBV7-3 and TRBJ2-1, the complete variable domain reads GAGVSQTPSNKVTEKGKYVELRCDPISGHTALYWYRQSLGQGPEFLIYFQGTGAADDSGLPNDRFFAVRPEGSVSTLKIQRTERGDSAVYLCASSLTGLKVQGAQEQFFGPGTRLTVL.

The chain recombines TRBV5-4 with TRBJ2-7; no clear D. Germline-derived CDR1 and CDR2 are SGHNT and YYREEE (reference sequence). CDR3 length: 14 amino acids. Trimming pared 4 bases from V and 0 bases from J, leaving 11 bases between. The CDR3 sequence: CASSTDGDSYEQYF. The DNA for the CDR3 is TGTGCCAGCAGCACCGACGGAGACTCCTACGAGCAGTACTTC. Supplemented by reference TRBV5-4 and TRBJ2-7, the full variable domain reads ETGVTQSPTHLIKTRGQQVTLRCSSQSGHNTVSWYQQALGQGPQFIFQYYREEENGRGNFPPRFSGLQFPNYSSELNVNALELDDSALYLCASSTDGDSYEQYFGPGTRLTVT.

The chain couples TRBV4-1 to TRBJ1-6, with 7 nucleotides matching TRBD1. CDR1 MGHRA and CDR2 YSYEKL come from the germline V gene. The V gene end was trimmed by 0 bases and the J gene end by 3 bases; junction bases not matched to a gene: 5. CDR3 length equals 17 residues. CDR3 sequence reads: CASSQDRAGGYNSPLHF. CDR3 sequence (DNA): TGCGCCAGCAGCCAAGATAGGGCAGGGGGCTATAATTCACCCCTCCACTTT.

The rearrangement joins TRBV12-3 or TRBV12-4 to TRBJ1-4; perhaps TRBD1 as D (6 bases). The V and J ends lost 3 bases and 8 bases respectively, with 10 bases between them. The CDR3 contains 13 residues. CDR3 in amino acids: CASSFGGREKLFF. The CDR3 DNA sequence: TGTGCCAGCAGTTTCGGGGGGCGGGAAAAACTGTTTTTT.

The chain is built from TRBV6-1 and TRBJ2-3, with 14 bases lining up with TRBD2. The CDR3 totals 14 residues. V dropped 7 bases and J dropped 9; count of bases not matched to a gene: 6. Germline CDR1 is MNHNS and CDR2 is SASEGT. Here the CDR3 reads CASTGTSGGPTQYF. The CDR3 nucleotides are TGTGCCAGCACCGGGACTAGCGGGGGCCCCACGCAGTATTTT.

The chain uses TRBV29-1 and TRBJ2-2, with 9 bases fitting TRBD1. V lost 7 bases to trimming and J lost 4 bases; unmatched junction nucleotides: 7. Per germline, CDR1 SQVTM and CDR2 ANQGSEA. This CDR3 has 14 residues. The chain's CDR3 is CSARTGVTTGELFF. CDR3 coding DNA: TGCAGCGCTAGGACAGGGGTGACCACCGGGGAGCTGTTTTTT.

This clone was seen only a few times. The chain joins TRBV2 to TRBJ1-5, with 7 bases matching TRBD1. This CDR3 contains 15 residues. V trimming: 5 bases; J trimming: 0 bases; junction bases outside the gene matches: 4. CDR1 and CDR2 (germline): SNHLY, FYNNEI. The CDR3 loop reads CASSYTGDSNQPQHF. In DNA form, the CDR3 reads TGTGCCAGCAGTTATACAGGGGATAGCAATCAGCCCCAGCATTTT.